Reported below is one T cell receptor beta chain. Its antigen is as yet unknown. The germline V gene has CDR1 MNHEY and CDR2 SVGAGI. Trimming cost V 6 bases and J 1 base, with 9 bases left between them. The CDR3 length is 13 residues. The data belong to a study of cytomegalovirus exposure and HLA in healthy donors. In the study overall: An early release of data contained approximately 80 million unique TCRs, which came from HLA-typed donors.

Overall study findings and caveats: The authors reported that TCR beta sequences could predict HLA-A and HLA-B alleles. These predictions were accurate for most subjects in the first cohort.

Primers: 60 Vbeta forward and 13 Jbeta reverse. Only in-frame clones appear in the TCRdb table, and some are missing; sequencing was by immunoSEQ multiplex PCR. Among tens of thousands of clones listed, approximately 61% were seen once. The clonotype was recovered from a woman in her 50s in good health and CMV-seropositive. Source material: PBMCs. V is TRBV6-5 and J is TRBJ2-5; possible D gene TRBD2, 7 bases. The CDR3 spells CASRGGLQETQYF. DNA of the CDR3: TGTGCCAGCAGGGGGGGGCTCCAAGAGACCCAGTACTTC.